The rows below give T cell receptor beta chains drawn from one sample of a study of OX40 agonist ivuxolimab in advanced cancers. Repertoires were generated with immunoSEQ multiplex PCR, while TCRdb's copy carries only in-frame clones and drops some. The sample carries roughly 56,000 clones, around 86% recorded once. Sequenced material: CD4+ or CD8+ T cells sorted from blood, taken in a trial of the OX40 agonist ivuxolimab. These receptors were collected from an adult with an advanced solid tumor such as melanoma, head and neck, liver or kidney cancer. Each CDR3 is given with its conserved first and last residue. D genes are given only for firm matches. Clone size is shown for a subset of rows, as once, few, many or a class of expanded clone.

j_call d_call v_call cdr3_length clone_size cdr3_nt cdr3_aa
TRBJ1-3 . TRBV18 16 . TGTGCCAGCTCCAAGCGCCCGGACAACACTGGAAACACCATATATTTT CASSKRPDNTGNTIYF
TRBJ2-6 TRBD1 TRBV18 21 once TGTGCCAGCTCGCGAAATATCGTGGGCGGGACAGGGGTCTCTGGGGCCAACGTCCTGACTTTC CASSRNIVGGTGVSGANVLTF
TRBJ1-5 . TRBV28 12 . TGTGTCACATGGGCCAGCAATCAGCCCCAGCATTTT CVTWASNQPQHF
TRBJ2-5 TRBD2 TRBV11-2 13 . TGTGCCAGCAGCCTCGGGACTAGCGAGACCCAGTACTTC CASSLGTSETQYF
TRBJ2-3 . TRBV11-3 13 . TGTGCCAGCAGCCCCCTTAACGGAGATACGCAGTATTTT CASSPLNGDTQYF
TRBJ1-4 . TRBV4-2 15 . TGTGCCAGCAGCGACAGAAAATCAACTAATGAAAAACTGTTTTTT CASSDRKSTNEKLFF
TRBJ1-3 TRBD1 TRBV15 15 once TGTGCCACCAGCCGTCAGGGGGCTGCTGGAAACACCATATATTTT CATSRQGAAGNTIYF
TRBJ2-7 . TRBV28 15 . TGTGCCAGCAGTTCCTCAAGCCTGGGCGTGGGTGAGCAGTACTTC CASSSSSLGVGEQYF
TRBJ1-2 TRBD1 TRBV11-2 16 . TGTGCCAGCAGCTTATTGACAGGGGCTACGCACTATGGCTACACCTTC CASSLLTGATHYGYTF
TRBJ2-5 . TRBV11-3 14 once TGTGCCAGCACCCTAGAAAGGGGCCCTTGGACCCAGTACTTC CASTLERGPWTQYF
TRBJ2-4 TRBD2 TRBV5-6 14 . TGTGCCAGCAGCTTGATAGCGGGGGGCCAAATTCAGTACTTC CASSLIAGGQIQYF
TRBJ1-5 . TRBV4-1 14 . TGCGCCAGCAGCCATGAGTCAGGCAATCAGCCCCAGCATTTT CASSHESGNQPQHF
TRBJ1-1 . TRBV13 13 . TGTGCCACCTCCACAGGGTTGGACACTGAAGCTTTCTTT CATSTGLDTEAFF
TRBJ2-7 . TRBV2 11 . TGTGCCAGCAGTGAAGAGACCGGGGAGTACTTC CASSEETGEYF
TRBJ2-2 TRBD1 TRBV11-3 15 . TGTGCCAGCACCGACCGGACAGGGAACACCGGGGAGCTGTTTTTT CASTDRTGNTGELFF
TRBJ1-1 . TRBV4-3 16 . TGCGCCAGCAGCCAAGGACTGGCAGGGAGGAACACTGAAGCTTTCTTT CASSQGLAGRNTEAFF